This T cell receptor beta chain originates from a study of quantifying T cell responses using KT2 cells. The overall study: RNA was reverse transcribed with TCR alpha and beta constant-region primers. Study findings and constraints: Input KT2 cell number predicted KT2 alpha and beta sequence counts linearly over several orders of magnitude.

Remarks on this clonotype: As yet, its antigen is unknown.

Each cDNA got a UMI-containing oligo ligated at its 3' end. An equimolar mix of RC1.1 and RC1.2 primed the beta chain across TRBC1 and TRBC2. MiXCR was run by TCRdb on the UMI-ligation and nested PCR reads, yielding one entry per CDR3 protein. The table shows tens of thousands of distinct CDR3 sequences, with approximately 13% occurring only once. V was pared by 8 bases and J by 1 base, with 1 base of the junction left unmatched. Germline loops: CDR1 MGHDK, CDR2 SYGVNS. This CDR3 region has 12 residues. The clonotype was recovered from a human donor. Sequencing input: PBMCs spiked with cells of the T cell clone KT2. The chain uses TRBV25-1 and TRBJ2-5; TRBD1 matches at 7 bases. CDR3 protein: CASGQVQETQYF. In DNA form, the CDR3 reads TGTGCCAGCGGACAGGTCCAAGAGACCCAGTACTTC.